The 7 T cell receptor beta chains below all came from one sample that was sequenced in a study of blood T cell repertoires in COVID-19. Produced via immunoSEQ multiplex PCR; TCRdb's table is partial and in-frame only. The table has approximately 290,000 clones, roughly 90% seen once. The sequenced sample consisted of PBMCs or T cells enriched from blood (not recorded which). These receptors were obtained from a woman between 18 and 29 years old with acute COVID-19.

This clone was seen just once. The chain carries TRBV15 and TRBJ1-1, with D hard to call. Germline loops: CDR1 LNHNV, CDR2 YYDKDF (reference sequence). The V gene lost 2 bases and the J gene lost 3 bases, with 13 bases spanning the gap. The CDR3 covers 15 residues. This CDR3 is CATSRPASSYTEAFF. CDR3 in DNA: TGTGCCACCAGCAGACCTGCTAGTTCCTACACTGAAGCTTTCTTT.

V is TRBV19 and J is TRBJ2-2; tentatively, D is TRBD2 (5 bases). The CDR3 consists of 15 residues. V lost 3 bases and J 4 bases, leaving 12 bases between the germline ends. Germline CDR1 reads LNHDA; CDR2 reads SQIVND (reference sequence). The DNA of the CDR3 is TGTGCCAGTAGTATTCTAGCATCGGGCACCGGGGAGCTGTTTTTT. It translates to CASSILASGTGELFF.

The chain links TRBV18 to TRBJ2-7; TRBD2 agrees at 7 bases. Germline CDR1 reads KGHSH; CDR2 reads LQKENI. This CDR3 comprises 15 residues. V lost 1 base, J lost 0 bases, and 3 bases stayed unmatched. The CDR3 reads CASSPLGGSSYEQYF. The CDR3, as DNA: TGTGCCAGCTCACCACTTGGCGGGAGCTCCTACGAGCAGTACTTC.

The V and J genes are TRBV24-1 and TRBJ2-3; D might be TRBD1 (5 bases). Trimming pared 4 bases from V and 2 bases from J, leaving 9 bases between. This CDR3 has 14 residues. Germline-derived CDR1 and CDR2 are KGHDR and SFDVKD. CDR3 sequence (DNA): TGTGCCACCAGTGAGGGGCGGTTCACAGATACGCAGTATTTT. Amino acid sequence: CATSEGRFTDTQYF.

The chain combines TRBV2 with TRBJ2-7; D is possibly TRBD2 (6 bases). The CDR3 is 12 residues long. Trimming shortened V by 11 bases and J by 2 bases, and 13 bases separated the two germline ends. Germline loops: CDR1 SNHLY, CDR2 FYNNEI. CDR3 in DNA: TGTGCCTCGGACTACGTAACCTACGAGCAGTACTTC. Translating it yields CASDYVTYEQYF.

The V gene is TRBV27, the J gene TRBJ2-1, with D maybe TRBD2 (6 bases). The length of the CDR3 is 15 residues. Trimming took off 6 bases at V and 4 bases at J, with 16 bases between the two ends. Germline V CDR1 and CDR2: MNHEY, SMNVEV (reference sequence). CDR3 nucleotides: TGTGCCAGCAGACCATCGCCCGGGAGTTACAATGAGCAGTTCTTC. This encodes CASRPSPGSYNEQFF.

Written as DNA, the CDR3 is TGTGCCAGCAGCAAAGGACAGGGAAGCACTGAAGCTTTCTTT. Amino acids: CASSKGQGSTEAFF. This chain uses TRBV11-3 with TRBJ1-1; TRBD1 matches 8 bases. Germline trimming cut 5 bases from V and 4 bases from J; bases unmatched to any gene: 6. This CDR3 region has 14 residues. CDR1 SGHNT and CDR2 YENEEA come from the germline V gene. The full variable domain, rest sourced from reference TRBV11-3 and TRBJ1-1, is EAGVVQSPRYKIIEKKQPVAFWCNPISGHNTLYWYLQNLGQGPELLIRYENEEAVDDSQLPKDRFSAERLKGVDSTLKIQPAELGDSAVYLCASSKGQGSTEAFFGQGTRLTVV.